One sample yielded the 31 T cell receptor beta chains listed below, sequenced in a study of Ad26.COV2.S vaccination and SARS-CoV-2 variants. Treatment defined: about 20 received Ad26.COV2.S at low or high dose, single or two shots; roughly five received placebo; per-sample allocation not given. Day 63 after the first vaccine or placebo injection was the time point for sampling. Libraries were prepared by immunoSEQ multiplex PCR; TCRdb keeps only in-frame clonotypes and omits some of them. In the table there are approximately 410,000 clones, roughly 90% of which are singletons. Sequences were derived from peripheral blood, sampled in a trial of Ad26.COV2.S vaccine versus placebo. These TCRs come from a person aged 18-65 years who received the Ad26.COV2.S COVID-19 vaccine or a placebo.

This chain uses TRBV11-2 with TRBJ2-2; D may be TRBD1 or TRBD2 (5 bases each). Deletions cut 4 bases from V and 3 bases from J, with 15 bases between. The CDR3 contains 16 residues. Germline CDR1 reads SGHAT; CDR2 reads FQNNGV. The chain's CDR3 is CASSSGRTRDTGELFF. As DNA, the CDR3 is TGTGCCAGCAGCTCGGGACGGACCCGAGACACCGGGGAGCTGTTTTTT.

The rearrangement uses TRBV20-1 and TRBJ2-1, with TRBD1 matching over 9 bases. V shed 3 bases and J 8 bases; nucleotides not matched to a gene: 5. The CDR3 totals 13 residues. Per the germline V gene, CDR1 is DFQATT and CDR2 is SNEGSKA (reference sequence). The CDR3 DNA is TGCAGTGCTAGTAACAGGGGGCCCCATGAGCAGTTCTTC. Its protein product is CSASNRGPHEQFF.

The chain combines TRBV20-1 with TRBJ1-2, with D hard to call. The CDR3 length is 11 residues. CDR1 is DFQATT and CDR2 is SNEGSKA in the germline V gene (reference sequence). The V end was cut by 5 bases, the J end by 7 bases, with 11 bases between. The CDR3 sequence is CSAALKGGYTF. CDR3 sequence (DNA): TGCAGTGCTGCACTCAAGGGTGGCTACACCTTC.

This clone was recorded once. The chain is built from TRBV29-1 and TRBJ2-7; 7 positions agree with TRBD2. The CDR3 contains 12 residues. Trimming cost V 4 bases and J 2 bases; bases outside gene matches: 2. CDR1 is SQVTM, CDR2 ANQGSEA, per germline. CDR3 DNA sequence: TGCAGCGTTGGGGGGGGAACCTACGAGCAGTACTTC. Translating it yields CSVGGGTYEQYF.

V gene TRBV2 combines with J gene TRBJ1-3; D is perhaps TRBD1 (6 bases). The CDR3 spans 14 residues. Germline CDR1 is SNHLY and CDR2 is FYNNEI. V lost 1 base and J 2 bases, leaving 6 bases between the germline ends. CDR3 amino acids: CASSEEGAGNTIYF. The CDR3, as DNA: TGTGCCAGCAGTGAAGAGGGGGCTGGAAACACCATATATTTT.

V is TRBV21-1 and J is TRBJ1-1. TRBV21-1 is given as a pseudogene. The CDR3 runs to 12 residues. In DNA, the CDR3 is TGTGCCAGGAGGAGGGGGAACACTGAAGCTTTCTTT. It specifies CARRRGNTEAFF.

J is TRBJ2-7 and V is TRBV4-3; possible D gene TRBD1, 5 bases. Germline values: CDR1 LGHNA, CDR2 YSLEER. The CDR3 has 17 residues. Trimming took off 0 bases at V and 2 bases at J, with 17 bases between the two ends. The CDR3 DNA sequence: TGCGCCAGCAGCCAAGATCGCGCCCCCGCAGGGACCTACGAGCAGTACTTC. The encoded protein is CASSQDRAPAGTYEQYF.

The CDR3 sequence: CASSTTSRGLGKLFF. CDR3 nucleotides: TGTGCCAGCAGTACAACTAGCAGGGGCTTGGGAAAACTGTTTTTT. V is TRBV6-5 and J is TRBJ1-4; weak D call: TRBD1 (6 bases). Trimming shortened V by 5 bases and J by 10 bases, and 20 bases separated the two germline ends. Germline V gene data show CDR1 as MNHEY and CDR2 as SVGAGI. The CDR3 totals 15 residues.

The J gene is TRBJ2-3, the V gene TRBV11-2, with 8 bases fitting TRBD1. V trimming: 5 bases; J trimming: 2 bases; junction bases outside the gene matches: 12. Germline V gives CDR1 SGHAT, CDR2 FQNNGV. This CDR3 spans 17 amino acids. For the CDR3, the DNA is TGTGCCAGCAGCCTTACCGGGACAGGAGGCTTCACAGATACGCAGTATTTT. Residues: CASSLTGTGGFTDTQYF.

This clone has only a few counts. The V gene is TRBV30, the J gene TRBJ2-1; 7 bases line up with TRBD1. Looked up from germline, CDR1 is GTSNPN and CDR2 is SVGIG (reference sequence). Trimming took 5 bases from V and 15 from J; bases not matched to a gene: 10. The CDR3 has 11 amino acids. The CDR3 sequence: CAWGTGVETFF. CDR3 coding DNA: TGTGCCTGGGGAACAGGGGTGGAAACGTTCTTC.

The chain uses TRBV11-2 and TRBJ2-1; 7 positions agree with TRBD1. CDR1 is SGHAT, CDR2 FQNNGV, per germline. The CDR3 totals 13 residues. Trimming took 4 bases from V and 4 from J; bases not matched to a gene: 1. The CDR3 bases are TGTGCCAGCAGCTCGGACAGGTACAATGAGCAGTTCTTC. This translates into CASSSDRYNEQFF.

Written as DNA, the CDR3 is TGTGCCATCAGCGATGACTCCCACTACGAGCAGTACTTC. Amino acids: CAISDDSHYEQYF. This chain links TRBV10-3 with TRBJ2-7; D ambiguous. The CDR3 is 13 residues long. Trimming stripped 6 bases from V and 3 bases from J, with 12 bases between. Germline lookup yields CDR1 ENHRY and CDR2 SYGVKD.

The chain recombines TRBV7-9 with TRBJ2-6; TRBD2 matches at 7 bases. The CDR3 runs 17 residues. The V and J ends lost 8 bases and 1 base, in that order; junction bases with no gene match: 11. Germline CDR1 reads SEHNR; CDR2 reads FQNEAQ (reference sequence). The CDR3 region is CASRLRETLSGANVLTF. The DNA of the CDR3 is TGTGCCAGCCGATTGCGGGAGACCCTTTCTGGGGCCAACGTCCTGACTTTC. Using reference TRBV7-9 and TRBJ2-6 for the parts outside the CDR3, the full variable domain is DTGVSQNPRHKITKRGQNVTFRCDPISEHNRLYWYRQTLGQGPEFLTYFQNEAQLEKSRLLSDRFSAERPKGSFSTLEIQRTEQGDSAMYLCASRLRETLSGANVLTFGAGSRLTVL.

The chain combines TRBV6-6 with TRBJ2-3; 10 bases match TRBD2. CDR1 and CDR2 from the germline V gene are MNHNY and SVGAGI (reference sequence). The CDR3 is made up of 15 amino acids. With 6 bases clipped from V and 6 bases from J, the junction kept 9 bases outside the gene matches. The CDR3 protein is CASRLAGEAPDTQYF. The CDR3 nucleotides are TGTGCCAGCAGGCTAGCGGGGGAGGCCCCGGATACGCAGTATTTT.

This chain joins TRBV25-1 and TRBJ1-1, with 11 bases lining up with TRBD1. CDR3 length: 14 amino acids. Germline CDR1 reads MGHDK; CDR2 reads SYGVNS. V was clipped by 5 bases and J by 11 bases; unmatched bases: 10. The CDR3 here is CASSTDRGPGGAFF. The CDR3 DNA sequence: TGTGCCAGCAGTACGGACAGGGGGCCTGGGGGGGCTTTCTTT.

The rearrangement joins TRBV20-1 to TRBJ2-2, with D uncertain. The V end lost 3 bases, the J end lost 6 bases, and 5 bases lay between the germline ends. From germline, CDR1 is DFQATT and CDR2 SNEGSKA (reference sequence). This CDR3 comprises 11 residues. This CDR3 reads CSASISGELFF. The CDR3 DNA reads TGCAGTGCTAGCATCTCCGGGGAGCTGTTTTTT.

The chain uses TRBV19 and TRBJ1-5; D uncertain. The CDR3 is made up of 13 amino acids. The V end was cut by 9 bases, the J end by 11 bases, with 20 bases between. Germline V gene sequence: CDR1 LNHDA, CDR2 SQIVND (reference sequence). CDR3 sequence reads: CASQARGLGTQHF. CDR3 nucleotide sequence: TGTGCCAGCCAAGCTCGTGGGTTGGGGACCCAGCATTTT.

The V and J genes are TRBV4-3 and TRBJ2-1, with 8 nucleotides matching TRBD2. From germline, CDR1 is LGHNA and CDR2 YSLEER. The CDR3 is made up of 16 amino acids. V lost 1 base to trimming and J lost 8 bases; unmatched junction nucleotides: 10. As DNA, the CDR3 is TGCGCCAGCAGCCAAGGAGCTTACCGGGGGGGTCATGAGCAGTTCTTC. This translates into CASSQGAYRGGHEQFF.

The chain joins TRBV29-1 to TRBJ1-2; a possible D gene is TRBD1 (5 bases). Per germline, CDR1 SQVTM and CDR2 ANQGSEA. The V and J ends lost 1 base and 2 bases respectively, with 14 bases between them. The CDR3 is made up of 15 amino acids. The CDR3 bases are TGCAGCGTTGAAGGTCGGGGCCCCAAAAACTATGGCTACACCTTC. Translating it yields CSVEGRGPKNYGYTF. The full variable domain, its missing parts supplied by reference TRBV29-1 and TRBJ1-2, is SAVISQKPSRDICQRGTSLTIQCQVDSQVTMMFWYRQQPGQSLTLIATANQGSEATYESGFVIDKFPISRPNLTFSTLTVSNMSPEDSSIYLCSVEGRGPKNYGYTFGSGTRLTVV.

Of note for this clone: The same CDR3 also results from other DNA sequences found in this sample. The V call is TRBV2, the J call TRBJ1-1, with D possibly TRBD1 on 5 matching bases. Trimming left V 3 bases short and J 4 bases short, with 9 bases between. The CDR3 consists of 13 residues. Germline V gives CDR1 SNHLY, CDR2 FYNNEI. CDR3 amino acids: CASSEGGGTEAFF. The CDR3 bases are TGTGCCAGCAGTGAGGGGGGTGGCACTGAAGCTTTCTTT.

This clone was detected only once. CDR3 sequence: CASSKDWGQGDNSPLHF. In DNA form, the CDR3 reads TGTGCCAGCAGCAAAGATTGGGGACAGGGGGATAATTCACCCCTCCACTTT. This chain uses TRBV21-1 with TRBJ1-6; TRBD1 is taken as the D call from the table, unchecked against the DNA. TRBV21-1 is a listed pseudogene. The CDR3 sequence is 17 residues long.

The V and J genes are TRBV30 and TRBJ2-1, with 7 bases that match TRBD1. Germline CDR1 and CDR2: GTSNPN and SVGIG (reference sequence). The V and J ends lost 5 bases and 5 bases, in that order; junction bases with no gene match: 6. The CDR3 has 13 residues. The CDR3 DNA reads TGTGCCTGGGAGGGGGCTTGGAACAATGAGCAGTTCTTC. Protein: CAWEGAWNNEQFF.

The gene calls are TRBV11-3 and TRBJ2-3; 8 positions agree with TRBD2. CDR1 is SGHNT and CDR2 is YENEEA in the germline V gene. This CDR3 is 15 amino acids long. V lost 5 bases and J lost 1; bases outside the gene matches: 5. CDR3 amino acids: CASSPGAGGTDTQYF. For the CDR3, the DNA is TGTGCCAGCAGCCCTGGAGCGGGGGGCACAGATACGCAGTATTTT.

Only one count was recorded for this clone. The chain combines TRBV9 with TRBJ2-3; D remains unclear. Trimming removed 0 bases from V and 6 bases from J, with 8 bases in between. Germline loops: CDR1 SGDLS, CDR2 YYNGEE. This CDR3 region has 13 residues. CDR3 region: CASSVGSLDTQYF. The CDR3, as DNA: TGTGCCAGCAGCGTAGGCTCCCTGGATACGCAGTATTTT.

This sequence joins TRBV29-1 and TRBJ1-1; D is perhaps TRBD1 (5 bases). Trimming shortened V by 6 bases and J by 0 bases, and 14 bases separated the two germline ends. The CDR3 loop spans 14 amino acids. Germline V gene data show CDR1 as SQVTM and CDR2 as ANQGSEA. The CDR3 spells CSVAGLSMNTEAFF. The CDR3 DNA reads as TGCAGCGTCGCGGGACTCTCCATGAACACTGAAGCTTTCTTT. The complete variable domain, with remaining parts taken from reference TRBV29-1 and TRBJ1-1, reads SAVISQKPSRDICQRGTSLTIQCQVDSQVTMMFWYRQQPGQSLTLIATANQGSEATYESGFVIDKFPISRPNLTFSTLTVSNMSPEDSSIYLCSVAGLSMNTEAFFGQGTRLTVV.

The chain recombines TRBV30 with TRBJ1-3, with unresolved D. Trimming removed 3 bases at V and 0 bases at J, with 12 bases between. The CDR3 spans 15 residues. Germline assignment: CDR1 GTSNPN and CDR2 SVGIG (reference sequence). CDR3 in amino acids: CAWRRPGTSGNTIYF. In DNA, the CDR3 is TGTGCCTGGAGGAGGCCCGGAACCTCTGGAAACACCATATATTTT.

In nucleotides, the CDR3 is TGTGCCAGCAGCTTAGGCGGACAGGGCTACGAGCAGTACTTC. Its translation is CASSLGGQGYEQYF. This rearrangement joins TRBV7-9 to TRBJ2-7, with 8 bases fitting TRBD1. In germline, CDR1 is SEHNR, CDR2 FQNEAQ (reference sequence). The ends lost 1 base at V and 3 bases at J; junction bases unmatched: 2. The CDR3 runs 14 residues.

As for this clone: Other DNA sequences from this sample encode an identical CDR3 as well. This chain connects TRBV19 to TRBJ1-6; D is undetermined. Germline V gene data show CDR1 as LNHDA and CDR2 as SQIVND (reference sequence). The CDR3 spans 12 residues. V lost 2 bases and J 6 bases, leaving 2 bases between the germline ends. CDR3 in DNA: TGTGCCAGTAGTATACCTAATTCACCCCTCCACTTT. Translation gives CASSIPNSPLHF.

The V call is TRBV6-5, the J call TRBJ2-2; D gene uncertain. V lost 0 bases to trimming and J lost 4 bases, with 12 bases between them. The CDR3 is 16 residues long. The germline CDR1 and CDR2 sequences are MNHEY and SVGAGI. The CDR3 protein is CASSYSGTRGTGELFF. CDR3 in DNA: TGTGCCAGCAGTTACTCTGGAACCCGCGGCACCGGGGAGCTGTTTTTT.

V gene TRBV5-1 combines with J gene TRBJ2-3, with TRBD2 identical over 10 bases. The CDR3 runs to 17 residues. CDR1 is SGHRS, CDR2 YFSETQ, per germline. V shed 0 bases and J 4 bases; nucleotides not matched to a gene: 8. The CDR3 DNA reads as TGCGCCAGCAGCTTGGAGCCAAGCGGGGGGGCTGCAGATACGCAGTATTTT. Its translation: CASSLEPSGGAADTQYF.

CDR3 loop: CASSPRWTAAYEQYF. DNA for the CDR3: TGTGCCAGCAGCCCGCGATGGACGGCCGCCTACGAGCAGTACTTC. The chain has TRBV7-2 and TRBJ2-7; D ambiguous. Germline CDR1 SGHTA, CDR2 FQGNSA. The CDR3 is 15 amino acids. Trimming took 5 bases from V and 2 from J, leaving 16 bases between them.